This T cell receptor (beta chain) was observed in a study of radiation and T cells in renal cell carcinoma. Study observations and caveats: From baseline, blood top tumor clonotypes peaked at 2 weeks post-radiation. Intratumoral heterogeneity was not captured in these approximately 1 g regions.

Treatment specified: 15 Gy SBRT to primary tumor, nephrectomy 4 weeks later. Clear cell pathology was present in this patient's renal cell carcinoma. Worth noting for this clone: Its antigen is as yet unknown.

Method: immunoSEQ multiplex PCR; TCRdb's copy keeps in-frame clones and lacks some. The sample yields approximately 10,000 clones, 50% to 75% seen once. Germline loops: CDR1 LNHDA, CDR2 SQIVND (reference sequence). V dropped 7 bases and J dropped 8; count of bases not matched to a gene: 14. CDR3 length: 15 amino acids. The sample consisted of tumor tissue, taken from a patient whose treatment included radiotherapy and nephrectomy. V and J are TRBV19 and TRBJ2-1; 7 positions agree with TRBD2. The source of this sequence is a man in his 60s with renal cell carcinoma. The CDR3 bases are TGTGCCAGTACCCCAAGGCGGGAGAGCGTCGATGAGCAGTTCTTC. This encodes CASTPRRESVDEQFF.